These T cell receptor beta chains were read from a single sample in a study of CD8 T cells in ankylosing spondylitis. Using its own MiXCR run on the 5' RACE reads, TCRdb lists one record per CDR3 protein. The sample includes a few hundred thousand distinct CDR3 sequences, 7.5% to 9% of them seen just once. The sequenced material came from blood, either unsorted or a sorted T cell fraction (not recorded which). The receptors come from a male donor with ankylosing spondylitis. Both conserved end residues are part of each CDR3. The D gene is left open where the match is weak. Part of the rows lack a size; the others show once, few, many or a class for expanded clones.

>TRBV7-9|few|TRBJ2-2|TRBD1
CASSWGTATGELFF
TGTGCCAGCAGCTGGGGGACAGCCACCGGGGAGCTGTTTTTT
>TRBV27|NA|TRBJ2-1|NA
CASTLMLPGANEQFF
TGTGCCAGCACCCTAATGCTGCCGGGGGCCAATGAGCAGTTCTTC
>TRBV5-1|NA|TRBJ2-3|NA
CASSLGPEGQGDTQYF
TGCGCCAGCAGCTTGGGTCCAGAGGGTCAAGGAGATACGCAGTATTTT
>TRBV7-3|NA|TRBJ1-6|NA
CASSTGVNSPLHF
TGTGCCAGCAGCACGGGGGTTAATTCACCCCTCCACTTT
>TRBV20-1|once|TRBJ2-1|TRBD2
CSARSGTSELDEQFF
TGCAGTGCAAGATCCGGGACTAGCGAATTGGATGAGCAGTTCTTC
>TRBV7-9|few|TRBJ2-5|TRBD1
CASSAGTGSEETQYF
TGTGCCAGCAGCGCCGGGACAGGGTCGGAAGAGACCCAGTACTTC
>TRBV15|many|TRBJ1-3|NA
CATSRAGSGNTIYF
TGTGCCACCAGCAGAGCTGGCTCTGGAAACACCATATATTTT
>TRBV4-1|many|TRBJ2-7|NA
CASSQGTDYEQYF
TGCGCCAGCAGCCAAGGGACAGACTACGAGCAGTACTTC
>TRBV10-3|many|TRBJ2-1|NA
CAISERGDEQFF
TGTGCCATCAGTGAAAGGGGGGATGAGCAGTTCTTC
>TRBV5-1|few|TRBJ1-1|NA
CASSLALENTEAFF
TGCGCCAGCAGCTTGGCCTTGGAGAACACTGAAGCTTTCTTT
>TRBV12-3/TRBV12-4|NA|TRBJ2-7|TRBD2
CASSPGFMREGRDEQYF
TGTGCCAGCAGCCCCGGGTTTATGCGGGAGGGCCGTGACGAGCAGTACTTC
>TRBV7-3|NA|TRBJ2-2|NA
CASSLQARGTGELFF
TGTGCCAGCAGCTTACAGGCTAGGGGAACCGGGGAGCTGTTTTTT
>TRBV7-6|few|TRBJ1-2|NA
CASSLRGTDGYTF
TGTGCCAGCTCTTTAAGAGGGACCGATGGCTACACCTTC
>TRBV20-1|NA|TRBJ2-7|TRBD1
CSARDHGTGSYEQYF
TGCAGTGCTAGAGATCATGGGACAGGTTCCTACGAGCAGTACTTC
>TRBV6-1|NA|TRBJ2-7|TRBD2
CASGSRTSGDYEQYF
TGTGCCAGCGGAAGTAGGACTAGCGGAGACTACGAGCAGTACTTC
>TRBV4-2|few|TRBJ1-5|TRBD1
CASSQVRLGGGGPSGPQHF
TGTGCCAGCAGCCAAGTTCGGCTGGGGGGAGGGGGCCCGAGCGGGCCCCAGCATTTT
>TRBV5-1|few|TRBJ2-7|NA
CASSLEVNSYEQYF
TGCGCCAGCAGCTTGGAAGTCAACTCCTACGAGCAGTACTTC
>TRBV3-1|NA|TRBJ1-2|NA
CASSRGPNYGYTF
TGTGCCAGCAGCCGCGGGCCTAACTATGGCTACACCTTC
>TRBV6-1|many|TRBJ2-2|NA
CASSPGVGFANTGELFF
TGTGCCAGCAGCCCGGGGGTAGGATTCGCGAACACCGGGGAGCTGTTTTTT
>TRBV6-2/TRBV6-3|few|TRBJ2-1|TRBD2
CASSSLRAGVYNEQFF
TGTGCCAGCAGCAGCCTCCGAGCGGGGGTTTACAATGAGCAGTTCTTC
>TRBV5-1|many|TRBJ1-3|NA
CASSEAGSGNTIYF
TGCGCCAGCAGCGAAGCAGGCTCTGGAAACACCATATATTTT
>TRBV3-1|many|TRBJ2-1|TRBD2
CASSRQGSGLAGGYEQFF
TGTGCCAGCAGCCGCCAGGGGTCCGGACTAGCGGGAGGTTATGAGCAGTTCTTC